This T cell receptor (beta chain) was recorded in a study of T cells in women clearing cervical HPV infection. From germline, CDR1 is LGHNA and CDR2 YNFKEQ. V lost 2 bases and J lost 3; bases outside the gene matches: 9. The CDR3 loop spans 17 amino acids. The repertoire was sequenced with immunoSEQ multiplex PCR; TCRdb's copy has only in-frame clones and lacks some. The sample table sets out around 35,000 clones. Points on this clone: The observed sequence ends 3 residues before the CDR3 terminus, with the missing tail filled in from the germline J gene.

Sequenced: blood buffy coat. The gene calls are TRBV4-2 and TRBJ2-2, with 7 bases matching TRBD1. The TCR comes from a woman between 18 and 75 years old with a cervical HPV16 infection that either progressed to CIN3+ or cleared (not recorded which). The chain's CDR3 is CASSQSPGTDYTGELFF. CDR3 bases read: TGTGCCAGCAGCCAAAGTCCCGGGACAGATTACACCGGGGAG.